These T cell receptor beta chains were read from a single sample in a study of naive and memory T cell subsets. MiXCR, applied by TCRdb to the UMI-ligation and nested PCR reads, yields one record per CDR3 protein. The data show 89,000 or so distinct CDR3 sequences, around 14% seen once. Sequenced input: central memory CD4+ T cells from blood. The receptors stem from a human donor in good health. The CDR3 runs from the conserved cysteine through the conserved F or W. The order of the fields is clone size, J gene, D gene, V gene, CDR3 DNA, CDR3 protein. A D gene is named only where the DNA matches it firmly. Size tells how often a clone was seen (once, few, many) or the class of an expanded clone, and some rows leave it out.

>NA|TRBJ2-3|TRBD2|TRBV10-3
TGTGCCATCAGTGAGTCTGGTAGCGGGGCTAGCACAGATACGCAGTATTTT
CAISESGSGASTDTQYF
>NA|TRBJ2-5|TRBD1|TRBV6-5
TGTGCCAGCAGCTCAGAGAGCCCGGGACAGGACTGGGCGACCCAGTACTTC
CASSSESPGQDWATQYF
>NA|TRBJ2-1|NA|TRBV19
TGTGCCAGTAGTAAGCGTCCAGACTCCTACAATGAGCAGTTCTTC
CASSKRPDSYNEQFF
>few|TRBJ2-7|TRBD2|TRBV29-1
TGCAGCGTTGATAGCGGGAGATATCCGGACGAGCAGTACTTC
CSVDSGRYPDEQYF
>NA|TRBJ1-4|NA|TRBV2
TGTGCCAGCAGTGAAACAGGGCTGACTAATGAAAAACTGTTTTTT
CASSETGLTNEKLFF
>many|TRBJ2-7|TRBD1|TRBV30
TGTGCCTGGAGCGCCGGGACAGGGGCCACAATCCACGAGCAGTACTTC
CAWSAGTGATIHEQYF
>few|TRBJ1-2|NA|TRBV20-1
TGCAGTGCAATGGACGAGTCCAACTATGGCTACACCTTC
CSAMDESNYGYTF
>NA|TRBJ2-3|NA|TRBV3-1
TGTGCCAGCAGCCAATCCCGGAACGGAGGGATGCGAGCTACGCAGTATTTT
CASSQSRNGGMRATQYF
>many|TRBJ2-5|NA|TRBV20-1
TGCAGTGCTATTGGGTTCGGGACGGCGTACCAAGAGACCCAGTACTTC
CSAIGFGTAYQETQYF
>many|TRBJ2-3|TRBD2|TRBV6-5
TGTGCCAGCAGTCCCACTAGCGGGAGGGCCGGAGATACGCAGTATTTT
CASSPTSGRAGDTQYF
>NA|TRBJ1-5|NA|TRBV7-2
TGTGCCAGCACCAGTATTTGGGGTCAGCCCCAGCATTTT
CASTSIWGQPQHF
>many|TRBJ1-1|NA|TRBV11-2
TGTGCCAGCAGTCAACAGAACACTGAAGCTTTCTTT
CASSQQNTEAFF
>many|TRBJ2-5|NA|TRBV14
TGTGCCAGCAGCCAAGAGAACCGACAGCTCCACACCCAAGAGACCCAGTACTTC
CASSQENRQLHTQETQYF
>NA|TRBJ1-2|TRBD1|TRBV20-1
TGCAGTGCTAAATCCCAGGGGACAGGGGGCTTTGGCTACACCTTC
CSAKSQGTGGFGYTF
>NA|TRBJ2-1|NA|TRBV29-1
TGCAGCGTTGTTGCGGGTCCGGCGGGGAATGAGCAGTTCTTC
CSVVAGPAGNEQFF
>few|TRBJ2-3|TRBD2|TRBV27
TGTGCCAGCAACCTAGCGGGAGGAAGGGCAGATACGCAGTATTTT
CASNLAGGRADTQYF
>few|TRBJ2-3|NA|TRBV20-1
TGCAGTGCTAGAGATCAAGGGAAGGGGTCAGATACGCAGTATTTT
CSARDQGKGSDTQYF
>NA|TRBJ1-6|NA|TRBV7-2
TGTGCCAGCAGCTTACGCCGGGGGAATTCACCCCTCCACTTT
CASSLRRGNSPLHF
>NA|TRBJ2-1|NA|TRBV3-1
TGTGCCAGCAGCCAAGATTCCCAGCAGGGCTACAATGAGCAGTTCTTC
CASSQDSQQGYNEQFF
>few|TRBJ2-1|NA|TRBV20-1
TGCAGTGCTAGAGATATCCTAAACTCCTACAATGAGCAGTTCTTC
CSARDILNSYNEQFF
>few|TRBJ2-3|NA|TRBV20-1
TGCAGTGCTAGGGACCCAAGCACAGATACGCAGTATTTT
CSARDPSTDTQYF
>few|TRBJ2-7|NA|TRBV20-1
TGCAGTGCTAGAGCCCGGGAATTCGCCTACGAGCAGTACTTC
CSARAREFAYEQYF
>many|TRBJ2-3|NA|TRBV6-1
TGTGCCAGCACCACAGGGCCCAGCACAGATACGCAGTATTTT
CASTTGPSTDTQYF
>few|TRBJ2-5|NA|TRBV20-1
TGCAGTGCTAGTAGTCTCTATGTTCAAGAGACCCAGTACTTC
CSASSLYVQETQYF
>few|TRBJ1-2|NA|TRBV21-1
TGTGCCAGCGCCGCTCGCGGGGGTAAAAGAGTCAGGGCCTATGGCTACACCTTC
CASAARGGKRVRAYGYTF
>NA|TRBJ2-1|TRBD1|TRBV20-1
TGCAGTGCTAGCGACCCGGGACAGACCTACAATGAGCAGTTCTTC
CSASDPGQTYNEQFF
>NA|TRBJ2-5|NA|TRBV10-3
TGTGCCATCAGTGATCTGGTCCAAGAGACCCAGTACTTC
CAISDLVQETQYF
>many|TRBJ2-2|TRBD2|TRBV7-8
TGTGCCAGCAGCCGCGGGCGGGGGGGAAACACCGGGGAGCTGTTTTTT
CASSRGRGGNTGELFF
>many|TRBJ2-4|TRBD1|TRBV6-5
TGTGCCAGCAGCGGACAGGGGTTCGGGGCCAAAAACATTCAGTACTTC
CASSGQGFGAKNIQYF
>NA|TRBJ1-4|TRBD1|TRBV28
TGTGCCAGCAACTCCCCGGGACAGGGTGAAAAACTGTTTTTT
CASNSPGQGEKLFF
>NA|TRBJ2-1|TRBD2|TRBV5-6
TGTGCCAGCAGCTTGCGTAGGACTAGGATCTACAATGAGCAGTTCTTC
CASSLRRTRIYNEQFF
>few|TRBJ2-1|TRBD2|TRBV12-3/TRBV12-4
TGTGCCAGCAGTAGGACTAGCGGGAAGTACTACAATGAGCAGTTCTTC
CASSRTSGKYYNEQFF
>NA|TRBJ2-3|TRBD2|TRBV7-2
TGTGCCAGCAGCCTGTTGGGACTAGCGGGAGTAACAGATACGCAGTATTTT
CASSLLGLAGVTDTQYF
>many|TRBJ1-5|NA|TRBV28
TGTGCCAGCAGTTTCAGGGCGAGGAGCCAGCATTTT
CASSFRARSQHF
>NA|TRBJ2-7|NA|TRBV6-1
TGTGCCATTAAAGGGGACGTCTACGAGCATTACTTC
CAIKGDVYEHYF
>NA|TRBJ2-1|TRBD2|TRBV10-3
TGTGCCATCAGTGACCTAACTAGCGGGAGAGGCGATGAGCAGTTCTTC
CAISDLTSGRGDEQFF
>NA|TRBJ2-1|NA|TRBV5-6
TGTGCCAGCAGCTTTGGGGGAGGTTGGGGATCCTACAATGAGCAGTTCTTC
CASSFGGGWGSYNEQFF
>many|TRBJ2-3|TRBD1|TRBV28
TGTGCCAGCAGTATAGCAGGACAGGGGGCTGAGATAGATACGCAGTATTTT
CASSIAGQGAEIDTQYF
>many|TRBJ1-4|NA|TRBV18
TGTGCCAGCTCACTCAACCGGGAAACTAATGAAAAACTGTTTTTT
CASSLNRETNEKLFF
>few|TRBJ2-5|TRBD2|TRBV28
TGTGCCAGCAGTCTTGGGACTAGCGTTGAGACCCAGTACTTC
CASSLGTSVETQYF
>NA|TRBJ1-1|TRBD1|TRBV29-1
TGCAGCGTTGGGTGGACAGGGGGGAACACTGAAGCTTTCTTT
CSVGWTGGNTEAFF
>NA|TRBJ2-2|NA|TRBV5-1
TGCGCCAGCAGTCGAAGCAGGGCGTACCTGGGCGGAAACACCGGGGAGCTGTTTTTT
CASSRSRAYLGGNTGELFF
>few|TRBJ2-3|NA|TRBV7-9
TGTGCCAGCAGCCTAACTCAGGGTTCAGATACGCAGTATTTT
CASSLTQGSDTQYF
>many|TRBJ1-1|NA|TRBV12-3/TRBV12-4
TGTGCCAGCACCCCGACAGCAGGGGTGAACACTGAAGCTTTCTTT
CASTPTAGVNTEAFF
>NA|TRBJ1-4|NA|TRBV20-1
TGCAGTGCTAGAGCACGGACACTCAAGAATGAAAAACTGTTTTTT
CSARARTLKNEKLFF
>many|TRBJ2-7|NA|TRBV20-1
TGCAGTGCTAGTACTGAATACGAGCAGTACTTC
CSASTEYEQYF
>many|TRBJ2-6|NA|TRBV20-1
TGCAGTGCTAGTTCGGCAGCTGGGGCCAACGTCCTGACTTTC
CSASSAAGANVLTF
>NA|TRBJ1-2|NA|TRBV7-2
TGTGCCAGCAGCTTCGGCGGACGATATGGCTACACCTTC
CASSFGGRYGYTF